The 5 T cell receptor beta chains listed next were all sequenced from one sample in a study of graft-versus-host responses after intestinal transplantation. The table came from immunoSEQ multiplex PCR; TCRdb's copy has only in-frame clones and leaves some out. The sample has roughly 13,000 clones; just under 85% are singletons. This sample comprised PBMCs, obtained after intestinal transplantation. Receptor source: a human patient who received an intestinal transplant, so some T cells may come from the graft donor.

In nucleotides, the CDR3 is TGTGCCAGCAGCCCTAGACTGGGACAGTATAACACTGAAGCTTTCTTT. Its protein product is CASSPRLGQYNTEAFF. The chain carries TRBV9 and TRBJ1-1, with TRBD1 identical over 7 bases. The CDR3 has 16 amino acids. Germline values: CDR1 SGDLS, CDR2 YYNGEE. V trimming: 4 bases; J trimming: 2 bases; junction bases outside the gene matches: 11. The whole variable domain, remainder taken from reference TRBV9 and TRBJ1-1, is DSGVTQTPKHLITATGQRVTLRCSPRSGDLSVYWYQQSLDQGLQFLIQYYNGEERAKGNILERFSAQQFPDLHSELNLSSLELGDSALYFCASSPRLGQYNTEAFFGQGTRLTVV.

This sequence joins TRBV4-2 and TRBJ2-1; 8 nucleotides align to TRBD2. The CDR3 has 18 amino acids. Trimming removed 0 bases from V and 7 bases from J; junction bases left unmatched: 14. Germline lookup yields CDR1 LGHNA and CDR2 YNFKEQ. The CDR3 sequence: CASSQDLAGGPLGNEQFF. The CDR3 DNA reads TGTGCCAGCAGCCAAGACTTGGCGGGGGGCCCCCTAGGAAATGAGCAGTTCTTC.

This clone was picked up one time. V gene TRBV19 combines with J gene TRBJ2-5, with D possibly TRBD1 on 5 matching bases. V was trimmed by 5 bases and J by 1 base, leaving 11 bases between them. The CDR3 has 14 amino acids. Germline V gene sequence: CDR1 LNHDA, CDR2 SQIVND (reference sequence). For the CDR3, the DNA is TGTGCCAGTAGTTTAGGGGCGTCCCAAGAGACCCAGTACTTC. Its translation: CASSLGASQETQYF. Complete variable domain (other parts from reference TRBV19 and TRBJ2-5): DGGITQSPKYLFRKEGQNVTLSCEQNLNHDAMYWYRQDPGQGLRLIYYSQIVNDFQKGDIAEGYSVSREKKESFPLTVTSAQKNPTAFYLCASSLGASQETQYFGPGTRLLVL.

Comments on this clone: Relative to the germline gene, one junction end is altered; a read error may explain this. This chain connects TRBV7-9 to TRBJ1-2, with D possibly matching TRBD1 (5 bases). Germline V gene lookup returns CDR1 SEHNR and CDR2 FQNEAQ (reference sequence). This CDR3 is built from 11 residues. The CDR3 spells CASSFGTDMHF. Written as DNA, the CDR3 is TGTGCCAGCAGCTTCGGGACCGATATGCACTTC.

The gene calls are TRBV5-1 and TRBJ2-3, with D possibly matching TRBD1 (5 bases). Germline V gene sequence: CDR1 SGHRS, CDR2 YFSETQ. V lost 2 bases to trimming and J lost 4 bases, with 11 bases between them. This CDR3 has 14 amino acids. The CDR3 protein is CASSFFLGADTQYF. For the CDR3, the DNA is TGCGCCAGCAGCTTCTTCCTAGGGGCAGATACGCAGTATTTT.